The following is a TCR beta chain sequence with its context. The CDR3 is 13 amino acids. CDR1 and CDR2 (germline): MNHEY, SVGAGI. V gave up 6 bases and J gave up 6 bases, with 14 bases separating them. The data are from a study of blood T cell repertoires in COVID-19. About the study: Samples of COVID-19 (acute and convalescent) were obtained from the United States, Italy and Spain. From T cells, B-cell-depleted T cells, or PBMCs came the material, which was cDNA or gDNA.

The authors' processing: Amplification of reference gene primers was used by the study to estimate nucleated cell counts. TCRdb's copy holds only in-frame clones and misses some; the assay was immunoSEQ multiplex PCR. V, J and clone size derive from that table, while D and trimming were established from the DNA sequence. Of roughly 60,000 clones listed, roughly 77% were seen once; the top ten hold under 15%. The chain carries TRBV6-5 and TRBJ1-2; no clear D. This TCR was recovered from an elderly man with acute or convalescent COVID-19. Sample: peripheral blood. Here the CDR3 reads CASRRPAENGYTF. The CDR3 bases are TGTGCCAGCAGAAGACCGGCGGAGAATGGCTACACCTTC.